The clone carrying this T cell receptor (beta chain) was detected only once. The antigen is unknown. This record belongs to a study of siplizumab effects on memory and regulatory T cells. Assays examined roughly 100,000 TCR templates per sample. TCRdb keeps only in-frame clones here, not all; method: immunoSEQ multiplex PCR. The table has roughly 110,000 clones, around 95% seen once. From germline, CDR1 is LNHDA and CDR2 SQIVND (reference sequence). The CDR3 is made up of 14 amino acids. V was pared by 1 base and J by 5 bases, with 12 bases between. Overall study findings and caveats: Greater diversity than memory cells seemed evident in naive T cells, which also appeared to be major alloresponse contributors. Of the proliferating CD4+ or CD8+ clones, roughly 75-96% lacked a naive or memory phenotype that could be assigned.

Source material: non-Treg CD4+ T cells sorted from blood. The TCR originated in a human donor in good health. The chain links TRBV19 to TRBJ2-7; D gene uncertain. The CDR3: CASSIGTRLDEQYF. In nucleotides, the CDR3 is TGTGCCAGTAGTATAGGTACCAGGCTCGACGAGCAGTACTTC. Full variable domain (rest looked up from reference TRBV19 and TRBJ2-7): DGGITQSPKYLFRKEGQNVTLSCEQNLNHDAMYWYRQDPGQGLRLIYYSQIVNDFQKGDIAEGYSVSREKKESFPLTVTSAQKNPTAFYLCASSIGTRLDEQYFGPGTRLTVT.